Following are 13 T cell receptor beta chains from one sample sequenced in a study of T-cell reconstitution after alpha-beta-depleted transplantation in children. A TCRbeta library incorporating unique molecular identifiers was prepared. TCRdb redid the calling of the PCR reads with MiXCR, one entry per CDR3 protein. Here the sample spans around 490,000 distinct CDR3 sequences, over 10% being singletons. The sequences come from PBMCs, mostly from graft donor cells, collected 180 days after TCRalphabeta/CD19-depleted stem cell transplant. The source of these receptors is a female patient aged 2 to 10 who had a stem cell transplant for aplastic anemia, so the T cells may come from the graft donor.

This clonotype was observed a handful of times. J is TRBJ2-2 and V is TRBV14; D ambiguous. The CDR3 is 18 residues long. V shed 0 bases and J shed 4 bases, with 18 bases lying between them. The germline gives CDR1 SGHDN, CDR2 FVKESK. The CDR3 sequence: CASSQEFLGPPGTGELFF. Written as DNA, the CDR3 is TGTGCCAGCAGCCAAGAGTTTCTCGGACCACCCGGCACCGGGGAGCTGTTTTTT.

This clonotype was observed at least ten times. The V call is TRBV15, the J call TRBJ1-6; 8 bases line up with TRBD1. The ends lost 8 bases at V and 8 bases at J; junction bases unmatched: 2. CDR3 length: 12 amino acids. The germline gives CDR1 LNHNV, CDR2 YYDKDF (reference sequence). The CDR3 reads CATGQGHSPLHF. The CDR3 DNA reads TGTGCCACCGGACAGGGACATTCACCCCTCCACTTT.

V and J are TRBV4-3 and TRBJ2-1; D remains ambiguous. The CDR3 extends over 17 amino acids. Trimming took 1 base from V and 3 from J, leaving 16 bases between them. From germline, CDR1 is LGHNA and CDR2 YSLEER. CDR3 sequence reads: CASSQGALQSNYNEQFF. The DNA of the CDR3 is TGCGCCAGCAGCCAAGGGGCCTTACAGAGCAACTACAATGAGCAGTTCTTC.

This clonotype showed up many times. V is TRBV5-1 and J is TRBJ2-3; TRBD2 matches at 8 bases. V lost 1 base, J lost 4 bases, and 5 bases stayed unmatched. The length of the CDR3 is 15 residues. CDR1 is SGHRS and CDR2 is YFSETQ in the germline V gene. The CDR3 is CASSLTGGPPDTQYF. In DNA form, the CDR3 reads TGCGCCAGCAGCTTGACGGGGGGGCCCCCAGATACGCAGTATTTT. Complete variable domain (other parts from reference TRBV5-1 and TRBJ2-3): KAGVTQTPRYLIKTRGQQVTLSCSPISGHRSVSWYQQTPGQGLQFLFEYFSETQRNKGNFPGRFSGRQFSNSRSEMNVSTLELGDSALYLCASSLTGGPPDTQYFGPGTRLTVL.

This clonotype was picked up a small number of times. CDR3 in amino acids: CASSLRRGKGGTEAFF. CDR3 DNA: TGTGCCAGCAGCCTCCGTCGGGGAAAAGGGGGCACTGAAGCTTTCTTT. The chain is built from TRBV5-6 and TRBJ1-1; D is perhaps TRBD1 (6 bases). This CDR3 has 16 amino acids. V lost 4 bases to trimming and J lost 4 bases, with 20 bases between them. Germline CDR1 is SGHDT and CDR2 is YYEEEE.

The chain is built from TRBV6-1 and TRBJ2-1; D possibly matches TRBD1 or TRBD2 (5 bases each). Trimming left V 5 bases short and J 7 bases short, with 15 bases between. Germline V gives CDR1 MNHNS, CDR2 SASEGT. The CDR3 has 14 amino acids. The CDR3 sequence is CASSTGTAVNEQFF. The DNA of the CDR3 is TGTGCCAGCAGTACCGGGACCGCCGTAAATGAGCAGTTCTTC.

This clonotype was observed at least ten times. The chain carries TRBV20-1 and TRBJ1-2; the D is unclear. The length of the CDR3 is 13 residues. Looked up from germline, CDR1 is DFQATT and CDR2 is SNEGSKA (reference sequence). Trimming shortened V by 6 bases and J by 4 bases, and 15 bases separated the two germline ends. The CDR3 nucleotides are TGCAGTGCGGGTGTTCCCCCCAGCTATGGCTACACCTTC. Its protein product is CSAGVPPSYGYTF.

The V call is TRBV11-2, the J call TRBJ2-7; D perhaps matches TRBD1 (5 bases). Germline V lookup: CDR1 SGHAT, CDR2 FQNNGV. The CDR3 extends over 16 amino acids. V was trimmed by 5 bases and J by 0 bases, leaving 17 bases between them. The chain's CDR3 is CASSPTFRGSSYEQYF. CDR3 DNA sequence: TGTGCCAGCAGCCCGACTTTTAGGGGAAGCTCCTACGAGCAGTACTTC. Combining the CDR3 with reference TRBV11-2 and TRBJ2-7 gives the whole variable domain EAGVAQSPRYKIIEKRQSVAFWCNPISGHATLYWYQQILGQGPKLLIQFQNNGVVDDSQLPKDRFSAERLKGVDSTLKIQPAKLEDSAVYLCASSPTFRGSSYEQYFGPGTRLTVT.

The chain links TRBV7-9 to TRBJ2-7; perhaps TRBD1 as D (6 bases). V lost 2 bases and J 5 bases, leaving 13 bases between the germline ends. Per germline, CDR1 SEHNR and CDR2 FQNEAQ (reference sequence). CDR3 length: 14 amino acids. DNA for the CDR3: TGTGCCAGCAGCTTAACCCACACAGGGAACGAGCAGTACGTC. Protein product: CASSLTHTGNEQYV.

This clonotype was seen more than once but under ten times. V gene TRBV4-1 combines with J gene TRBJ2-7, with 7 bases fitting TRBD2. Germline assignment: CDR1 MGHRA and CDR2 YSYEKL. The CDR3 contains 15 residues. V shed 1 base and J 2 bases; nucleotides not matched to a gene: 5. In DNA form, the CDR3 reads TGCGCCAGCAGCCAAGGGAGCGGGAACACCTACGAGCAGTACGTC. Residues: CASSQGSGNTYEQYV.

This clonotype was detected ten times or more. The chain is built from TRBV12-3 or TRBV12-4 and TRBJ2-1; D is tentatively TRBD1 or TRBD2 (6 bases each). With 2 bases removed from V and 8 bases from J, the gap between germline ends came to 19 bases. The CDR3 has 16 residues. Here the CDR3 DNA reads TGTGCCAGCAGTTTATGGGGGCGGGACACGGGGGATGAGCAGTTCTTC. This codes for CASSLWGRDTGDEQFF.

In this sample, this clonotype turned up many times. This chain connects TRBV7-9 to TRBJ2-7, with D possibly matching TRBD2 (6 bases). Germline CDR1 and CDR2: SEHNR and FQNEAQ (reference sequence). The CDR3 runs to 12 residues. V was clipped by 4 bases and J by 2 bases, with 6 bases between them. CDR3 sequence: CASSSGAYEQYF. The CDR3 nucleotides are TGTGCCAGCAGCTCGGGAGCCTACGAGCAGTACTTC.

Concerning this clonotype: One end of the junction does not line up with germline, which may come from a read error. This rearrangement joins TRBV28 to TRBJ2-3; D is possibly TRBD1 or TRBD2 (6 bases each). CDR3 length: 14 amino acids. Per the germline V gene, CDR1 is MDHEN and CDR2 is SYDVKM. CDR3 sequence (DNA): TGTGCCAGCAGAGCGTCGGGGGACACATATACGCAGTATTTT. Protein product: CASRASGDTYTQYF.